This entry concerns a single T cell receptor (beta chain). The antigen remains undetermined. The donors were part of the roughly 120-subject validation cohort, which stood apart from the roughly 680-subject first cohort. Assay used: immunoSEQ multiplex PCR; TCRdb lists only in-frame clones, some missing. The table shows about 250,000 clones, with about 88% occurring only once. This sample is drawn from a study of cytomegalovirus exposure and HLA in healthy donors. Findings and limits, study-wide: Rarity characterized most TCR sequences, yet some public TCRs appeared in many donors. The tendency of first-cohort TCR clusters to co-occur in the 110 or so validation repertoires emerged from a later analysis. As was reported, the classifier diagnosed cytomegalovirus status with high specificity and sensitivity.

Trimming cost V 4 bases and J 7 bases, with 11 bases left between them. CDR3 length equals 13 residues. Germline loops: CDR1 ENHRY, CDR2 SYGVKD. This clonotype was sampled from a man younger than 35 in good health and CMV-seropositive. Sequencing used PBMCs. The V gene is TRBV10-3, the J gene TRBJ1-5; D remains unclear. CDR3 nucleotides: TGTGCCATCAGTGTAGCAGCTCAGCAGCCCCAGCATTTT. Translation gives CAISVAAQQPQHF.